The 23 T cell receptor beta chains below come from one sample, sequenced in a study of shared clonotypes between healthy human individuals. The protocol was immunoSEQ multiplex PCR, while the TCRdb copy is restricted to in-frame clones and leaves out a portion. The sample records millions of clones, roughly nine tenths being singletons. Sample: naive CD4+ T cells sorted from blood. Documented subset: CD45RA+ positively selected. The receptors originated from a man aged 18 to 29 in good health.

A single count supports this clone. An end of the junction does not agree with germline; a read error may underlie this. The chain uses TRBV2 and TRBJ2-1, with TRBD2 identical over 7 bases. Germline values: CDR1 SNHLY, CDR2 FYNNEI. The CDR3 is 14 residues long. The CDR3 DNA sequence: TGTGCCAGCAGGGAAGCGGGGATCTACAATGAGCAGTTCTTC. It encodes CASREAGIYNEQFF.

The table lists this clone with a few counts. CDR3 DNA: TGTGCCAGCTCACCCGGGAGTGGGGCCTACTATGGCTACACCTTC. It encodes CASSPGSGAYYGYTF. The chain has TRBV18 and TRBJ1-2, with D possibly TRBD1 on 5 matching bases. CDR3 length equals 15 residues. Per germline, CDR1 KGHSH and CDR2 LQKENI. V lost 3 bases to trimming and J lost 3 bases, with 14 bases between them.

The CDR3 coding sequence is TGTGCCAGTAGTCAGACGGGGGAGACCCAGTACTTC. Protein sequence: CASSQTGETQYF. V gene TRBV19 combines with J gene TRBJ2-5; a possible D gene is TRBD2 (5 bases). V shed 5 bases and J shed 5 bases, with 9 bases lying between them. Looked up from germline, CDR1 is LNHDA and CDR2 is SQIVND (reference sequence). The CDR3 extends over 12 amino acids.

V is TRBV10-1 and J is TRBJ1-3; D is ambiguous. This CDR3 has 15 residues. V lost 3 bases, J lost 0 bases, and 9 bases lay in between. Germline CDR1 is WNHNN and CDR2 is SYGVQD (reference sequence). The CDR3 loop reads CASSEGIRSGNTIYF. The CDR3 DNA follows: TGCGCCAGCAGTGAAGGGATCCGCTCTGGAAACACCATATATTTT.

J is TRBJ1-5 and V is TRBV6-1; D gene ambiguous. This CDR3 is built from 13 residues. Trimming shortened V by 8 bases and J by 6 bases, and 14 bases separated the two germline ends. The V gene's germline CDR1 is MNHNS and CDR2 SASEGT. CDR3: CASSPVGSQPQHF. CDR3 sequence (DNA): TGTGCCAGCTCCCCGGTCGGGAGTCAGCCCCAGCATTTT.

This rearrangement joins TRBV21-1 to TRBJ2-3. TRBV21-1 is listed as a pseudogene. The CDR3 is 14 amino acids. CDR3 DNA: TGTGCCAGCAGCCTTCCGCCTTGCCCAGATACGCAGTATTTT. Its translation is CASSLPPCPDTQYF.

The CDR3 region has the DNA TGTGCCAGCAGTGACGGGCCAGGAACAGTGTTCGAGCAGTACTTC. Its protein product is CASSDGPGTVFEQYF. The chain employs TRBV6-1 and TRBJ2-7; D remains unclear. Germline CDR1 reads MNHNS; CDR2 reads SASEGT. The V and J ends lost 3 bases and 6 bases respectively, with 18 bases between them. CDR3 length: 15 residues.

J is TRBJ2-7 and V is TRBV25-1, with TRBD1 matching 10 bases. With V trimmed by 5 bases and J by 5 bases, 6 bases remained unmatched. The germline V gene encodes CDR1 MGHDK and CDR2 SYGVNS. The CDR3 totals 14 residues. This CDR3 is CASSYGQGENEQYF. As DNA, the CDR3 is TGTGCCAGCAGTTACGGACAGGGGGAGAACGAGCAGTACTTC.

V usage is TRBV5-1 and J usage is TRBJ1-1; no clear D. Deletions cut 0 bases from V and 7 bases from J, with 4 bases between. Germline-derived CDR1 and CDR2 are SGHRS and YFSETQ. This CDR3 comprises 11 residues. CDR3 sequence: CASSLANEAFF. The CDR3 bases are TGCGCCAGCAGCTTGGCCAATGAAGCTTTCTTT.

The chain carries TRBV11-2 and TRBJ1-1; D gene unclear. Deletions cut 0 bases from V and 6 bases from J, with 17 bases between. Germline CDR1 SGHAT, CDR2 FQNNGV. The CDR3 length is 16 residues. The CDR3 protein is CASSLDPNSGKAEAFF. The CDR3 region has the DNA TGTGCCAGCAGCTTAGACCCCAACAGTGGAAAAGCTGAAGCTTTCTTT.

The rearrangement uses TRBV13 and TRBJ2-1, with D possibly being TRBD2 (5 bases). With 6 bases removed from V and 2 bases from J, the gap between germline ends came to 17 bases. The germline V gene encodes CDR1 PRHDT and CDR2 FYEKMQ (reference sequence). There are 16 residues in the CDR3. The CDR3 sequence: CASRPRLAAPYNEQFF. The CDR3 DNA sequence: TGTGCCAGCAGGCCGAGGCTAGCAGCCCCCTACAATGAGCAGTTCTTC. Complete variable domain (other parts from reference TRBV13 and TRBJ2-1): AAGVIQSPRHLIKEKRETATLKCYPIPRHDTVYWYQQGPGQDPQFLISFYEKMQSDKGSIPDRFSAQQFSDYHSELNMSSLELGDSALYFCASRPRLAAPYNEQFFGPGTRLTVL.

A remark on this clone: This sample also contains other DNA sequences that code for the same CDR3. The rearrangement joins TRBV6-5 to TRBJ1-4; perhaps TRBD1 as D (6 bases). V was pared by 0 bases and J by 4 bases, with 9 bases between. The CDR3 covers 15 residues. Germline loops: CDR1 MNHEY, CDR2 SVGAGI. The CDR3 sequence is CASSYSRGNNEKLFF. The CDR3, as DNA: TGTGCCAGCAGTTACTCAAGGGGGAATAATGAAAAACTGTTTTTT.

This rearrangement joins TRBV5-1 to TRBJ2-7, with unresolved D. Germline CDR1 reads SGHRS; CDR2 reads YFSETQ. Trimming pared 4 bases from V and 0 bases from J, leaving 14 bases between. The CDR3 length is 15 residues. CDR3 sequence: CASSPIPGFSYEQYF. In DNA, the CDR3 is TGCGCCAGCAGCCCAATCCCCGGGTTCTCCTACGAGCAGTACTTC.

The chain employs TRBV18 and TRBJ2-4; maybe TRBD2 (6 bases). This CDR3 is 15 amino acids long. The V gene's germline CDR1 is KGHSH and CDR2 LQKENI. The V end lost 0 bases, the J end lost 5 bases, and 11 bases lay between the germline ends. CDR3 loop: CASSPPSGVQNIQYF. The CDR3 bases are TGTGCCAGCTCACCACCGTCGGGAGTACAAAACATTCAGTACTTC.

V and J are TRBV5-1 and TRBJ2-2, with D possibly TRBD2 on 5 matching bases. CDR1 is SGHRS and CDR2 is YFSETQ in the germline V gene. Trimming took off 5 bases at V and 2 bases at J, with 16 bases between the two ends. The length of the CDR3 is 16 residues. The CDR3 bases are TGCGCCAGCAGTTACCGCGGAGGAGCCAACACCGGGGAGCTGTTTTTT. Translated, it gives CASSYRGGANTGELFF.

V gene TRBV7-2 combines with J gene TRBJ2-5; 7 bases are a match to TRBD1. Unmatched junction bases numbered 6, after V lost 0 bases and J lost 5 bases. Looked up from germline, CDR1 is SGHTA and CDR2 is FQGNSA. The CDR3 length is 15 residues. The CDR3 reads CASSLATGVVETQYF. The CDR3 DNA sequence: TGTGCCAGCAGCTTAGCTACAGGGGTCGTGGAGACCCAGTACTTC.

The V call is TRBV5-4, the J call TRBJ2-7, with 14 bases aligning to TRBD2. V was clipped by 0 bases and J by 4 bases; unmatched bases: 3. Germline V gene sequence: CDR1 SGHNT, CDR2 YYREEE (reference sequence). The CDR3 consists of 16 residues. CDR3 bases: TGTGCCAGCAGCTTGGGACTAGCGGGAGGGCGGTACGAGCAGTACTTC. Translating it yields CASSLGLAGGRYEQYF.

This clone was picked up one time. The chain recombines TRBV2 with TRBJ1-1, with TRBD1 matching over 7 bases. Losses at the gene ends were 7 bases for V and 10 bases for J; bases not matched to a gene: 12. CDR1 and CDR2 from the germline V gene are SNHLY and FYNNEI. This CDR3 region has 13 residues. The CDR3 spells CASILSGGPGAFF. The DNA for the CDR3 is TGTGCCAGCATCTTGTCAGGGGGTCCCGGAGCTTTCTTT.

The genes are TRBV9 and TRBJ1-6; 8 bases map to TRBD1. In germline, CDR1 is SGDLS, CDR2 YYNGEE. J was trimmed by 7 bases and V by 0 bases; bases with no gene match: 3. The CDR3 runs 15 residues. This CDR3 is CASSVGQGRNSPLHF. The CDR3 bases are TGTGCCAGCAGCGTAGGACAGGGGCGGAATTCACCCCTCCACTTT. Full variable domain (rest looked up from reference TRBV9 and TRBJ1-6): DSGVTQTPKHLITATGQRVTLRCSPRSGDLSVYWYQQSLDQGLQFLIQYYNGEERAKGNILERFSAQQFPDLHSELNLSSLELGDSALYFCASSVGQGRNSPLHFGNGTRLTVT.

The V call is TRBV15, the J call TRBJ2-5, with D unresolved. V shed 0 bases and J shed 3 bases, with 5 bases lying between them. From germline, CDR1 is LNHNV and CDR2 YYDKDF (reference sequence). The CDR3 runs to 13 residues. The CDR3 nucleotides read TGTGCCACCAGCAGAGAATGGGAAGAGACCCAGTACTTC. Encoded protein: CATSREWEETQYF.

The chain recombines TRBV7-2 with TRBJ1-2; D call uncertain. The V and J ends lost 2 bases and 4 bases respectively, with 14 bases between them. Germline V CDR1 and CDR2: SGHTA, FQGNSA. The CDR3 is 15 residues long. CDR3 loop: CASSLSVGNGYGYTF. CDR3 DNA: TGTGCCAGCAGCTTATCTGTAGGGAATGGCTATGGCTACACCTTC.

The chain carries TRBV6-1 and TRBJ2-5; unclear D gene. This CDR3 contains 13 residues. Germline values: CDR1 MNHNS, CDR2 SASEGT. Trimming took 1 base from V and 0 from J, leaving 3 bases between them. The CDR3 here is CASSEGYQETQYF. CDR3 nucleotide sequence: TGTGCCAGCAGTGAAGGGTACCAAGAGACCCAGTACTTC.

The chain recombines TRBV5-1 with TRBJ1-6; 10 nucleotides line up with TRBD1. Per germline, CDR1 SGHRS and CDR2 YFSETQ. CDR3 length equals 14 residues. V trimming: 4 bases; J trimming: 9 bases; junction bases outside the gene matches: 4. Written as DNA, the CDR3 is TGCGCCAGCAGCCCGGGACAGGGGACTTCACCCCTCCACTTT. It specifies CASSPGQGTSPLHF.